These T cell receptor beta chains were read from a single sample in a study of blood T cell repertoires in COVID-19. TCRdb's table, derived via immunoSEQ multiplex PCR, lists solely in-frame clones and lacks some. The sample holds about 120,000 clones, approximately 81% seen once. The specimen sequenced was peripheral blood. The receptors originated from a man aged 55 to 69 with acute or convalescent COVID-19. Each CDR3 is given with its conserved first and last residue. D genes are given only for firm matches. Size is stated for part of the rows, as once, few or many counts, or as a class when the clone is expanded.

size,D,length,J,V,CDR3,DNA
NA,NA,12,TRBJ2-7,TRBV27,CASRTRVYEQYF,TGTGCCAGCCGGACCAGGGTGTACGAGCAGTACTTC
NA,TRBD2,12,TRBJ2-5,TRBV6-5,CASKLAKETQYF,TGTGCCAGCAAACTAGCGAAAGAGACCCAGTACTTC
NA,TRBD2,16,TRBJ2-1,TRBV7-9,CASSFGTSGIGFLQFF,TGTGCCAGCAGCTTCGGGACTAGCGGGATCGGGTTTTTGCAGTTCTTC
NA,NA,14,TRBJ2-1,TRBV19,CASSFADSYNEQFF,TGTGCCAGTAGTTTCGCCGACTCATACAATGAGCAGTTCTTC
NA,TRBD1,14,TRBJ1-2,TRBV2,CASSGQGGNYGYTF,TGTGCCAGCAGTGGACAGGGGGGTAACTATGGCTACACCTTC
NA,NA,18,TRBJ2-2,TRBV3-1/TRBV3-2,CASSHGAKGRPNTGELFF,TGTGCCAGCAGCCATGGGGCGAAAGGCAGGCCGAACACCGGGGAGCTGTTTTTT
NA,TRBD1,21,TRBJ2-7,TRBV28,CASSFPTMDRGSGLGTYEQYF,TGTGCCAGCAGTTTCCCGACCATGGACAGGGGCAGTGGGTTGGGGACCTACGAGCAGTACTTC
NA,NA,13,TRBJ2-7,TRBV12-3/TRBV12-4,CASSPAAAYEQYF,TGTGCCAGCAGCCCAGCGGCTGCCTACGAGCAGTACTTC
NA,TRBD2,17,TRBJ2-7,TRBV28,CASSLLSARTRGYEQYF,TGTGCCAGCAGTTTGCTATCAGCGAGGACTAGAGGATACGAGCAGTACTTC
NA,TRBD1,16,TRBJ1-2,TRBV4-3,CASSQERRSGGYGYTF,TGCGCCAGCAGCCAAGAAAGGCGATCAGGGGGCTATGGCTACACCTTC
NA,NA,15,TRBJ2-7,TRBV21-1,CASSKWHRTPYEQYF,TGTGCCAGCAGCAAATGGCACAGGACCCCTTACGAGCAGTACTTC
NA,NA,15,TRBJ2-5,TRBV7-2,CASSLSGGTPETQYF,TGTGCCAGCAGCTTATCCGGTGGGACACCAGAGACCCAGTACTTC
NA,NA,14,TRBJ1-1,TRBV10-3,CAINSGAVNTEAFF,TGTGCCATCAATTCAGGGGCGGTGAACACTGAAGCTTTCTTT
NA,TRBD1,14,TRBJ1-1,TRBV19,CASNLQGGDTEAFF,TGTGCCAGTAATCTACAGGGGGGGGACACTGAAGCTTTCTTT
once,NA,14,TRBJ2-3,TRBV5-5,CASSLAGNTDTQYF,TGTGCCAGCAGCTTGGCAGGGAACACAGATACGCAGTATTTT
NA,TRBD2,15,TRBJ2-1,TRBV7-3,CASKRGLAGGDEQFF,TGTGCCAGCAAGCGAGGGCTAGCGGGAGGGGATGAGCAGTTCTTC
NA,TRBD2,15,TRBJ2-7,TRBV18,CASSPFSGSGFEQYF,TGTGCCAGCTCACCCTTTAGCGGGAGCGGGTTCGAGCAGTACTTC
NA,TRBD2,15,TRBJ2-7,TRBV4-2,CASSQIGTSLYEQYF,TGTGCCAGCAGCCAGATCGGGACTAGCCTATACGAGCAGTACTTC
NA,NA,18,TRBJ2-3,TRBV25-1,CASSDKPFEGPRADTQYF,TGTGCCAGCAGTGATAAACCCTTCGAGGGCCCTCGGGCAGATACGCAGTATTTT
NA,NA,13,TRBJ1-2,TRBV7-9,CASSGLVNYGYTF,TGTGCCAGCAGCGGCCTTGTTAACTATGGCTACACCTTC
few,TRBD2,15,TRBJ2-1,TRBV2,CASSDGLGAGNEQFF,TGTGCCAGCAGTGATGGACTAGGGGCGGGGAATGAGCAGTTCTTC
NA,TRBD1,14,TRBJ1-6,TRBV28,CASRPGGDSSPLHF,TGTGCCAGCAGGCCGGGAGGGGACAGTTCACCCCTCCACTTT
NA,TRBD1,14,TRBJ1-1,TRBV5-1,CASSLEGANTEAFF,TGCGCCAGCAGCTTGGAGGGGGCGAACACTGAAGCTTTCTTT
NA,NA,13,TRBJ1-2,TRBV6-2/TRBV6-3,CASSFRGGGPATF,TGTGCCAGCAGTTTTCGGGGTGGTGGACCTGCCACCTTC
NA,NA,13,TRBJ1-2,TRBV6-5,CASRNRAKDGYTF,TGTGCCAGCAGGAACAGGGCGAAGGATGGCTACACCTTC
NA,NA,15,TRBJ2-5,TRBV7-9,CASSPTAEQAETQYF,TGTGCCAGCAGCCCCACAGCGGAGCAGGCAGAGACCCAGTACTTC
NA,NA,13,TRBJ2-3,TRBV6-2/TRBV6-3,CASTPSSTDTQYF,TGTGCCAGCACCCCGTCAAGCACAGATACGCAGTATTTT
NA,NA,16,TRBJ1-1,TRBV6-2/TRBV6-3,CASSYGWTGGGTEAFF,TGTGCCAGCAGTTACGGATGGACGGGGGGCGGCACTGAAGCTTTCTTT
NA,NA,13,TRBJ1-5,TRBV18,CASSSTGNQPQHF,TGTGCCAGCTCAAGTACGGGGAATCAGCCCCAGCATTTT
NA,NA,13,TRBJ2-5,TRBV3-1/TRBV3-2,CASSQEGAETQYF,TGTGCCAGCAGCCAAGAGGGGGCTGAGACCCAGTACTTC
NA,NA,16,TRBJ1-1,TRBV19,CASSSGRGGYGTEAFF,TGTGCCAGTAGCTCCGGAAGGGGGGGATATGGGACTGAAGCTTTCTTT
NA,NA,15,TRBJ1-1,TRBV19,CASTTSVSLRAEAFF,TGTGCCAGTACAACCTCGGTGAGTTTGAGGGCTGAAGCTTTCTTT
NA,NA,13,TRBJ1-3,TRBV20-1,CSASPGLGNTIYF,TGCAGTGCTAGTCCGGGTCTAGGAAACACCATATATTTT
once,NA,15,TRBJ1-4,TRBV3-1/TRBV3-2,CASSQGGGASEKLFF,TGTGCCAGCAGCCAAGGAGGGGGGGCTAGTGAAAAACTGTTTTTT
NA,TRBD1,15,TRBJ1-4,TRBV15,CATSSWDRSNEKLFF,TGTGCCACCAGCAGCTGGGACAGGAGTAATGAAAAACTGTTTTTT
NA,TRBD1,15,TRBJ2-1,TRBV19,CASSIGTAGYNEQFF,TGTGCCAGTAGTATCGGGACAGCTGGGTACAATGAGCAGTTCTTC
NA,NA,15,TRBJ1-5,TRBV3-1/TRBV3-2,CASSPTAGEGQPQHF,TGTGCCAGCAGCCCCACAGCAGGGGAAGGTCAGCCCCAGCATTTT
NA,TRBD2,15,TRBJ2-1,TRBV7-3,CASSLALAGGGEQFF,TGTGCCAGCAGCTTAGCACTAGCGGGAGGAGGTGAGCAGTTCTTC
NA,NA,14,TRBJ2-7,TRBV3-1/TRBV3-2,CASSPFTGTYEQYF,TGTGCCAGCAGCCCGTTTACAGGCACCTACGAGCAGTACTTC
NA,TRBD1,14,TRBJ1-2,TRBV3-1/TRBV3-2,CASSQERQGEGYTF,TGTGCCAGCAGCCAAGAACGGCAGGGGGAAGGCTACACCTTC